One sample yielded the 5 T cell receptor beta chains listed below, sequenced in a study of T cell changes during pregnancy in multiple sclerosis. Sequencing used immunoSEQ multiplex PCR; TCRdb keeps in-frame clones, though not all of them. The table lists over 90,000 clones, approximately 93% of them singletons. Specimen: peripheral blood, collected after pregnancy. These receptors were collected from a female donor with multiple sclerosis, enrolled in a pregnancy study.

The chain employs TRBV30 and TRBJ1-1; possibly TRBD1 for D (5 bases). CDR1 is GTSNPN, CDR2 SVGIG, per germline (reference sequence). The CDR3 consists of 14 residues. Deletions cut 5 bases from V and 3 bases from J, with 16 bases between. In DNA, the CDR3 is TGTGCCTGGTCCCGGACAAGTCAGGACACTGAAGCTTTCTTT. The encoded protein is CAWSRTSQDTEAFF.

The chain couples TRBV16 to TRBJ1-5; D is possibly TRBD1 (5 bases). Per germline, CDR1 KGHSY and CDR2 FQNENV. Trimming removed 3 bases from V and 4 bases from J, with 13 bases in between. The CDR3 sequence is 15 residues long. The CDR3 sequence: CASSHPRDGNQPQHF. CDR3 nucleotide sequence: TGTGCCAGCAGCCACCCGCGGGACGGAAATCAGCCCCAGCATTTT.

The CDR3 region has the DNA TGTGCCAGCAGCCAAGGGACAGGAGGAAGAGCTTTCTTT. Encoded protein: CASSQGTGGRAFF. This sequence joins TRBV14 and TRBJ1-1; 7 bases agree with TRBD1. Germline V gene sequence: CDR1 SGHDN, CDR2 FVKESK. After removal of 1 base from V and 10 bases from J, the junction contained 6 bases not matched to a gene. CDR3 length: 13 amino acids.

J is TRBJ2-7 and V is TRBV18; no clear D gene. Trimming pared 3 bases from V and 7 bases from J, leaving 16 bases between. The CDR3 consists of 14 residues. Germline CDR1 and CDR2: KGHSH and LQKENI. CDR3 residues: CASSPEDNPPEQYF. The CDR3 DNA sequence: TGTGCCAGCTCACCCGAAGACAACCCCCCTGAGCAGTACTTC. Drawing the rest from reference TRBV18 and TRBJ2-7, the complete variable domain is NAGVMQNPRHLVRRRGQEARLRCSPMKGHSHVYWYRQLPEEGLKFMVYLQKENIIDESGMPKERFSAEFPKEGPSILRIQQVVRGDSAAYFCASSPEDNPPEQYFGPGTRLTVT.

A note on this clone: The same CDR3 is also encoded by other DNA sequences in this sample. The chain employs TRBV5-6 and TRBJ2-3, with D possibly TRBD2 on 5 matching bases. The CDR3 covers 12 residues. Germline assignment: CDR1 SGHDT and CDR2 YYEEEE. V was shortened by 4 bases and J by 3 bases, with 6 bases between the two germline ends. The CDR3 bases are TGTGCCAGCAGCCGGGGTACAGATACGCAGTATTTT. Its translation: CASSRGTDTQYF. Filled out from reference TRBV5-6 and TRBJ2-3, the complete variable domain reads DAGVTQSPTHLIKTRGQQVTLRCSPKSGHDTVSWYQQALGQGPQFIFQYYEEEERQRGNFPDRFSGHQFPNYSSELNVNALLLGDSALYLCASSRGTDTQYFGPGTRLTVL.